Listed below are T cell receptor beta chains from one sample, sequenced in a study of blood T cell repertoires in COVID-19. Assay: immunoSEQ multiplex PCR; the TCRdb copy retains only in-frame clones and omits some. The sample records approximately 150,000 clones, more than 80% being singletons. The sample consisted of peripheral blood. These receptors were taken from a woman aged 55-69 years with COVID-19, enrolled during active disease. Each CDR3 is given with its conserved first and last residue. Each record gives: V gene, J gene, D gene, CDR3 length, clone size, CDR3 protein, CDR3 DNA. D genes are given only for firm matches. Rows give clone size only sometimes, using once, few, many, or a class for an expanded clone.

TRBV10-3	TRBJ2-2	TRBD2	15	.	CAISASSGGIRELFF	TGTGCCATCAGTGCGTCTAGCGGGGGGATCAGGGAGCTGTTTTTT
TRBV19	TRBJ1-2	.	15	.	CASSLQGASNYGYTF	TGTGCCAGTAGCCTCCAAGGGGCTTCTAACTATGGCTACACCTTC
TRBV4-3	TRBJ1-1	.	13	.	CASSPGNYGEAFF	TGCGCCAGCAGCCCCGGGAATTACGGTGAAGCTTTCTTT
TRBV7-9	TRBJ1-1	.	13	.	CASSLVQDTEAFF	TGTGCCAGCAGCTTAGTACAGGACACTGAAGCTTTCTTT
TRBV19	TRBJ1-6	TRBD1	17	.	CASSMSGRGTYNSPLHF	TGTGCCAGTAGTATGTCAGGCAGGGGGACCTATAATTCACCCCTCCACTTT
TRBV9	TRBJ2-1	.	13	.	CASSQLQRDEQFF	TGTGCCAGCAGCCAACTACAACGGGATGAGCAGTTCTTC
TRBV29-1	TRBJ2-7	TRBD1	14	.	CSVEAGQGRYEQYF	TGCAGCGTTGAAGCCGGACAGGGCCGCTACGAGCAGTACTTC
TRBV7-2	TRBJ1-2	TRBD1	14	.	CASSPPRGYNGYTF	TGTGCCAGCAGCCCACCCAGGGGGTACAATGGCTACACCTTC
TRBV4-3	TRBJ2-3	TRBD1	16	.	CASSQDKRGLGDTQYF	TGCGCCAGCAGCCAAGATAAGAGGGGGCTCGGGGATACGCAGTATTTT
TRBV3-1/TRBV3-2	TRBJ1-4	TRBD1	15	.	CASSRTTGGSVKLFF	TGTGCCAGCAGCAGAACGACAGGGGGATCCGTAAAACTGTTTTTT
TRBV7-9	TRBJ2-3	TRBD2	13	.	CASSSLAEDTQYF	TGTGCCAGCAGCTCACTAGCGGAGGATACGCAGTATTTT
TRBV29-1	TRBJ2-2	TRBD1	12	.	CSGQGNTGELFF	TGCAGCGGACAGGGGAATACCGGGGAGCTGTTTTTT
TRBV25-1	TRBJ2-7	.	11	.	CASSQGNEQYF	TGTGCCAGCAGCCAGGGCAACGAGCAGTACTTC
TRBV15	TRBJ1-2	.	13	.	CATSMDTNYGYTF	TGTGCCACCAGCATGGACACGAACTATGGCTACACCTTC
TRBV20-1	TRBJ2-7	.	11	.	CSVSFSHEQYF	TGCAGTGTATCCTTTAGCCACGAGCAGTACTTC
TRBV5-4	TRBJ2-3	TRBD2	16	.	CASSRVSGGRTDTQYF	TGTGCCAGCAGCCGCGTTAGCGGGGGAAGGACAGATACGCAGTATTTT
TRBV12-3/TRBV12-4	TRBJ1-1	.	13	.	CASSPQGYTEAFF	TGTGCCAGCAGCCCGCAGGGGTACACTGAAGCTTTCTTT
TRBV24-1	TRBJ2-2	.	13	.	CATSGRAHGELFF	TGTGCCACCAGTGGCAGGGCTCACGGGGAGCTGTTTTTT
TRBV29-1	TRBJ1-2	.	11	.	CSVAENYGYTF	TGCAGCGTTGCCGAGAACTATGGCTACACCTTC
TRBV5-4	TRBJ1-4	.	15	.	CASSLSARGDEKLFF	TGTGCCAGCAGCTTATCTGCCAGGGGCGACGAAAAACTGTTTTTT
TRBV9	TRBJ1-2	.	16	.	CASSVTGDHPEDGYTF	TGTGCCAGCAGCGTAACGGGAGACCACCCGGAAGATGGCTACACCTTC
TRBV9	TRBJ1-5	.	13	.	CASSVGGFEPQHF	TGTGCCAGCAGCGTAGGAGGGTTTGAGCCCCAGCATTTT
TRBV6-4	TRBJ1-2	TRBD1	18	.	CASSPPRTGVFWRVGYTF	TGTGCCAGCAGCCCCCCCCGCACAGGGGTCTTTTGGCGTGTTGGCTACACCTTC
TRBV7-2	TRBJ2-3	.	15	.	CASSGGLSSTDTQYF	TGTGCCAGCAGCGGAGGACTCTCGAGCACAGATACGCAGTATTTT
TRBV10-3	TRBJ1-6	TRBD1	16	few	CAISELSGTANSPLHF	TGTGCCATCAGTGAATTGTCCGGGACAGCTAATTCACCCCTCCACTTT
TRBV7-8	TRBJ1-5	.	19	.	CASSLRGSGAEVMYQPQHF	TGTGCCAGCAGCTTACGGGGTAGCGGGGCCGAAGTTATGTATCAGCCCCAGCATTTT
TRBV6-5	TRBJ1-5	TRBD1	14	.	CASSSTGGEQPQHF	TGTGCCAGCAGTAGCACAGGGGGCGAGCAGCCCCAGCATTTT
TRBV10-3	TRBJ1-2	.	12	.	CAISTGSYGYTF	TGTGCCATCAGTACAGGGTCCTATGGCTACACCTTC
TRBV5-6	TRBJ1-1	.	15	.	CASSLPAGMNTEAFF	TGTGCCAGCAGCTTGCCCGCAGGGATGAACACTGAAGCTTTCTTT
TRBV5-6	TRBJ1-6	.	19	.	CASSLWSPSLALYNSPLHF	TGTGCCAGCAGCTTGTGGTCTCCCTCCCTAGCCCTTTATAATTCACCCCTCCACTTT
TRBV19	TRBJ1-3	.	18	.	CASSKRGRGEWSGNTIYF	TGTGCCAGTAGTAAGCGGGGACGAGGGGAGTGGTCTGGAAACACCATATATTTT
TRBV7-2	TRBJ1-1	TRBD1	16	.	CASSFFGQGQGTEAFF	TGTGCCAGCAGCTTTTTCGGACAGGGTCAGGGCACTGAAGCTTTCTTT
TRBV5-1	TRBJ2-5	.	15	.	CASSEVQGVQETQYF	TGCGCCAGCAGCGAGGTACAGGGTGTACAAGAGACCCAGTACTTC
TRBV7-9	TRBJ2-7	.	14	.	CASSPPQGPGEQYF	TGTGCCAGCAGCCCGCCACAGGGACCGGGGGAGCAGTACTTC
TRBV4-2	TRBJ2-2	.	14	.	CASSQDIRTGELFF	TGTGCCAGCAGCCAAGATATCCGTACCGGGGAGCTGTTTTTT
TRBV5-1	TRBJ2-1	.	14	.	CASSSESNQGKQFF	TGCGCCAGCAGCTCCGAGAGCAATCAGGGCAAGCAGTTCTTC
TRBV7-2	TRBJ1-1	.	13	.	CASSLVLAAEAFF	TGTGCCAGCAGCTTAGTATTGGCGGCAGAAGCTTTCTTT
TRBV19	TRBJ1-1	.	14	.	CASKKEGMNTEAFF	TGTGCCAGTAAAAAAGAGGGAATGAACACTGAAGCTTTCTTT
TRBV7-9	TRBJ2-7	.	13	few	CASSLGAIDEQYF	TGTGCCAGCAGCTTAGGCGCAATTGACGAGCAGTACTTC
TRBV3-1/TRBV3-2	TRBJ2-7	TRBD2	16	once	CASSQARTGGQDEQYF	TGTGCCAGCAGCCAAGCTAGGACGGGAGGTCAGGACGAGCAGTACTTC
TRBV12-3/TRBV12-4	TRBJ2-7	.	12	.	CASSLESWPLYF	TGTGCCAGCAGTTTGGAGTCGTGGCCGCTGTACTTC
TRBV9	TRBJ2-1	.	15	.	CASSDGTHYYNEQFF	TGTGCCAGCAGCGACGGGACTCACTACTACAATGAGCAGTTCTTC
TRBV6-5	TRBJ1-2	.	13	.	CASSLVGQRGYTF	TGTGCCAGCAGTTTGGTCGGCCAGCGTGGCTACACCTTC
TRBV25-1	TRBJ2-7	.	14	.	CASSLGQPAYEQYF	TGTGCCAGCAGTTTAGGACAGCCAGCCTACGAGCAGTACTTC
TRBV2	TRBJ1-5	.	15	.	CASSYPGVVDQPQHF	TGTGCCAGCAGTTATCCGGGGGTAGTTGATCAGCCCCAGCATTTT
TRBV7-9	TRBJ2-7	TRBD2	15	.	CASSLLLAGPYEQYF	TGTGCCAGCAGCTTACTTCTAGCGGGGCCATACGAGCAGTACTTC
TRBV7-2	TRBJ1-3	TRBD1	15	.	CASSTGTVSGNTIYF	TGTGCCAGCAGCACCGGGACAGTCTCTGGAAACACCATATATTTT
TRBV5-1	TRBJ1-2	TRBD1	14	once	CASSLVGQGHGYTF	TGCGCCAGCAGCTTGGTAGGACAGGGACATGGCTACACCTTC
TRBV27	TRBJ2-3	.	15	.	CASSSRTSSTDTQYF	TGTGCCAGCAGTTCCAGGACATCTAGCACAGATACGCAGTATTTT
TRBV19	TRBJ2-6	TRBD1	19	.	CASIPAGGQGSSGANVLTF	TGTGCCAGTATCCCCGCTGGAGGACAGGGAAGCTCTGGGGCCAACGTCCTGACTTTC
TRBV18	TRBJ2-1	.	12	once	CASSPQGRGQFF	TGTGCCAGCTCACCACAGGGGCGAGGGCAGTTCTTC
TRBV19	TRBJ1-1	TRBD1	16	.	CASSIWTGGGNTEAFF	TGTGCCAGTAGTATATGGACAGGGGGCGGTAACACTGAAGCTTTCTTT
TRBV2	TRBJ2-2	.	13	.	CASSLLNTGELFF	TGTGCCAGCAGTTTACTTAACACCGGGGAGCTGTTTTTT